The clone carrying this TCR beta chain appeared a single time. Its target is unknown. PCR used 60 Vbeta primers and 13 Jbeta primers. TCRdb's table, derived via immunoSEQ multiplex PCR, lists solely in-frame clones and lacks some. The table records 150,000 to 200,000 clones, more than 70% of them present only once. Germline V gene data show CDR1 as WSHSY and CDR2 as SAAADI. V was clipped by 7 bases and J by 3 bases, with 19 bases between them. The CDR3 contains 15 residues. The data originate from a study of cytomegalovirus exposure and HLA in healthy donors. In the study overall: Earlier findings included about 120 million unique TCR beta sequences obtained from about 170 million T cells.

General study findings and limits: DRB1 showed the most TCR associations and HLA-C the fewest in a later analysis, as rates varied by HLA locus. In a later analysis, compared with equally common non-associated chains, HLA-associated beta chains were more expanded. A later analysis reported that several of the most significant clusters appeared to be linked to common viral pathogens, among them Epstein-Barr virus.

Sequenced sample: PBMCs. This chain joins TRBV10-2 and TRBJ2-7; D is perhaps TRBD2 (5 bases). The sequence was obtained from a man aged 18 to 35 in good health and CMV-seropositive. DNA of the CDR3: TGCGCCAGCACAAGGACGAAAAGCGGCCTCTACGAGCAGTACTTC. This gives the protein CASTRTKSGLYEQYF.